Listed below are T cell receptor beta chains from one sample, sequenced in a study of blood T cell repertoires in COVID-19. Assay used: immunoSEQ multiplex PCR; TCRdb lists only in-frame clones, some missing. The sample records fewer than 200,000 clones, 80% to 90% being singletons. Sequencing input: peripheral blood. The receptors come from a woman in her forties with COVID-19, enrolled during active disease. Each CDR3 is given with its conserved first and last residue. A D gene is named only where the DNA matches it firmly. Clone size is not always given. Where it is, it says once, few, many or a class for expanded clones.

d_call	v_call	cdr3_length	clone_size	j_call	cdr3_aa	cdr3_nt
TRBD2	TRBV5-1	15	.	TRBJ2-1	CASSSNAGVHNEQFF	TGCGCCAGCAGCTCCAATGCGGGGGTCCACAATGAGCAGTTCTTC
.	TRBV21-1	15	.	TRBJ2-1	CASSKPRLAPNEQFF	TGTGCCAGCAGCAAACCCAGACTAGCGCCCAATGAGCAGTTCTTC
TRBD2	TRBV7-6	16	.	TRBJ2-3	CASSSGTSSSTDTQYF	TGTGCCAGCAGCTCCGGGACTAGCTCTTCCACAGATACGCAGTATTTT
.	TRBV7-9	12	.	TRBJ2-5	CASTTSGETQYF	TGTGCCAGCACCACGAGCGGTGAGACCCAGTACTTC
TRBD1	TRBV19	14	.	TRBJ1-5	CASTGQGGFQPQHF	TGTGCCAGTACCGGACAGGGTGGTTTCCAGCCCCAGCATTTT
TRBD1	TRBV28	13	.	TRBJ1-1	CASSLARDREAFF	TGTGCCAGCAGTTTGGCCCGGGACAGGGAAGCTTTCTTT
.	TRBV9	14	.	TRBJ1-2	CASSVGRVPAGYTF	TGTGCCAGCAGCGTAGGCAGGGTGCCGGCTGGCTACACCTTC
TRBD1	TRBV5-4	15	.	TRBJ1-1	CASSLPMTGEPEAFF	TGTGCCAGCAGCTTGCCCATGACAGGGGAGCCTGAAGCTTTCTTT
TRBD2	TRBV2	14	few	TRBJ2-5	CASELAGALETQYF	TGTGCCAGCGAGCTAGCGGGGGCCCTAGAGACCCAGTACTTC
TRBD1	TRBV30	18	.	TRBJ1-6	CAFLRRDSDSSYNSPLHF	TGTGCCTTCCTCCGCCGGGACAGTGACAGCTCCTATAATTCACCCCTCCACTTT
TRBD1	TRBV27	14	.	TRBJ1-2	CASSRQRTGEGYTF	TGTGCCAGCAGTCGTCAAAGGACAGGGGAAGGCTACACCTTC
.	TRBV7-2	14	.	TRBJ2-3	CASSLDRNTDTQYF	TGTGCCAGCAGCTTAGACAGGAACACAGATACGCAGTATTTT
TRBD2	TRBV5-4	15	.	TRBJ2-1	CASSTGLAGANEQFF	TGTGCCAGCAGCACGGGACTAGCGGGAGCCAATGAGCAGTTCTTC
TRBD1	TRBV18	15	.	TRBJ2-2	CASSPQGAPTGELFF	TGTGCCAGCTCCCCACAGGGGGCGCCCACCGGGGAGCTGTTTTTT
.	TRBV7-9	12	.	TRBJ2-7	CASSLGSGEQYF	TGTGCCAGCAGCTTAGGTAGCGGCGAGCAGTACTTC
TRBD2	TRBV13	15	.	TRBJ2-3	CASSFSSGSTDTQYF	TGTGCCAGCAGCTTCTCTAGCGGAAGCACAGATACGCAGTATTTT
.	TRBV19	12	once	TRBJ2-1	CASSIRTGEQFF	TGTGCCAGTAGTATCCGAACCGGTGAGCAGTTCTTC
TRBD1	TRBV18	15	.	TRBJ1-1	CASSGYRGRNTEAFF	TGTGCCAGCTCAGGCTACAGGGGGAGGAACACTGAAGCTTTCTTT
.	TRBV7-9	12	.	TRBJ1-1	CASSPAGDIAFF	TGTGCCAGCAGCCCGGCCGGGGACATAGCTTTCTTT
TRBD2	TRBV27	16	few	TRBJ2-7	CASSSPGRGRPYEQYF	TGTGCCAGCAGTTCCCCAGGGCGCGGGAGGCCCTACGAGCAGTACTTC
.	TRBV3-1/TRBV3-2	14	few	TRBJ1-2	CASSQMGGNYGYTF	TGTGCCAGCAGCCAAATGGGGGGTAACTATGGCTACACCTTC
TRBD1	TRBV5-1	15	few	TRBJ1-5	CASSLGTGGNQPQHF	TGCGCCAGCAGCTTGGGGACAGGGGGCAATCAGCCCCAGCATTTT
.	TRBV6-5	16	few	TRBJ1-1	CASSYSWTNPNTEAFF	TGTGCCAGCAGTTACTCCTGGACAAATCCGAACACTGAAGCTTTCTTT
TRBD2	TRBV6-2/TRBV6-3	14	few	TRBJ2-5	CASSFAGARETQYF	TGTGCCAGCAGCTTCGCGGGAGCTCGGGAGACCCAGTACTTC
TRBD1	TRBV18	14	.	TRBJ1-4	CASSSGTGREKLFF	TGTGCCAGCTCTTCCGGGACAGGGCGTGAAAAACTGTTTTTT
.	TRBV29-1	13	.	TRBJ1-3	CSVGTARGNTIYF	TGCAGCGTTGGGACAGCGAGGGGAAACACCATATATTTT
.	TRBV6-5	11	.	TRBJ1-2	CASTLPGGYTF	TGTGCCAGCACGTTGCCGGGAGGCTACACCTTC
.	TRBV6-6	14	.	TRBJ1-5	CASTRAGEGQPQHF	TGTGCCAGCACGAGGGCAGGGGAGGGTCAGCCCCAGCATTTT
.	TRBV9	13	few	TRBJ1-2	CASSVEGEAGYTF	TGTGCCAGCAGCGTAGAAGGGGAGGCTGGCTACACCTTC
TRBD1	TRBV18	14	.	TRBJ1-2	CASSPPTGTYGYTF	TGTGCCAGCTCACCACCGACAGGGACCTATGGCTACACCTTC
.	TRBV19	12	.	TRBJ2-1	CASSHRSNEQFF	TGTGCCAGTAGTCACAGAAGCAATGAGCAGTTCTTC
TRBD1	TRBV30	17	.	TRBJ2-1	CAWSDQGALGYYNEQFF	TGTGCCTGGAGCGACCAGGGGGCGCTCGGTTATTACAATGAGCAGTTCTTC
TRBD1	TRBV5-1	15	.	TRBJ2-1	CASRGGTVPYNEQFF	TGCGCCAGCAGAGGTGGGACAGTCCCCTACAATGAGCAGTTCTTC
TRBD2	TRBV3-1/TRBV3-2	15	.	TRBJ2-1	CASSRPSGGLDEQFF	TGTGCCAGCAGTCGGCCATCGGGGGGGCTTGATGAGCAGTTCTTC
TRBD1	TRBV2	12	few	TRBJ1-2	CASGQGNYGYTF	TGTGCCAGCGGACAGGGAAACTATGGCTACACCTTC
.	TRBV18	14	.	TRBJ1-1	CASSANRVNTEAFF	TGTGCCAGCTCAGCAAACCGAGTCAACACTGAAGCTTTCTTT
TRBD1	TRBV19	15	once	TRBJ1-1	CASSIGQGGNTEAFF	TGTGCCAGTAGTATCGGACAGGGCGGGAACACTGAAGCTTTCTTT
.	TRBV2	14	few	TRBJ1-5	CASSDVAAGQPQHF	TGTGCCAGCAGTGACGTCGCCGCGGGGCAGCCCCAGCATTTT
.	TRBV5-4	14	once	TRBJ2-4	CASSGRGLGNIQYF	TGTGCCAGCAGCGGAAGGGGTCTCGGAAACATTCAGTACTTC
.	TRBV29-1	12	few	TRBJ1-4	CSVAEGREKLFF	TGCAGCGTTGCGGAGGGGCGTGAAAAACTGTTTTTT
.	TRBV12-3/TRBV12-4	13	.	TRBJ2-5	CASSLNKKETQYF	TGTGCCAGCAGTTTGAACAAAAAAGAGACCCAGTACTTC
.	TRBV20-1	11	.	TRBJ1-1	CSTTRYTEAFF	TGCAGCACAACCCGATACACTGAAGCTTTCTTT
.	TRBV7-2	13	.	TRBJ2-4	CASTGMGKNIQYF	TGTGCCAGCACGGGGATGGGCAAAAACATTCAGTACTTC
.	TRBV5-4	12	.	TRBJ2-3	CASTDPEDTQYF	TGTGCCAGCACCGACCCGGAGGATACGCAGTATTTT
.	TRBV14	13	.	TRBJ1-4	CASSQNRAEKLFF	TGTGCCAGCAGCCAAAACAGGGCTGAAAAACTGTTTTTT
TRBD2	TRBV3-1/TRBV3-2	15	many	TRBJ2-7	CASSETSGRLYEQYF	TGTGCCAGCAGCGAAACTAGCGGGAGACTCTACGAGCAGTACTTC